This TCR beta chain was found in a study of regulatory T cells in long-lasting Graves disease. TCR beta libraries were built with iRepertoire HTBI primers and Arm-PCR of CDR3 regions. MiXCR, applied by TCRdb to the multiplex PCR reads, yields one record per CDR3 protein. The sample carries around 460,000 distinct CDR3 sequences, about 20% recorded once. Trimming cost V 2 bases and J 1 base, with 9 bases left between them. Germline V gene sequence: CDR1 MNHEY, CDR2 SVGEGT. The CDR3 contains 14 residues. This clonotype was seen at least ten times. This sample's time point: persistent/refractory GD, antithyroid drugs over 5 years with positive TRAb. Generation of the TCR library employed RNA extracted from PBMCs.

The rearrangement links TRBV6-2 or TRBV6-3 to TRBJ2-7; no clear D gene. Source: peripheral blood mononuclear cells (PBMCs), taken when the disease was refractory, from a patient treated with antithyroid drugs. This clonotype was sampled from a female donor with Graves disease. CDR3: CASSYPPRSYEQYF. In DNA, the CDR3 is TGTGCCAGCAGTTACCCTCCTAGGTCCTACGAGCAGTACTTC.